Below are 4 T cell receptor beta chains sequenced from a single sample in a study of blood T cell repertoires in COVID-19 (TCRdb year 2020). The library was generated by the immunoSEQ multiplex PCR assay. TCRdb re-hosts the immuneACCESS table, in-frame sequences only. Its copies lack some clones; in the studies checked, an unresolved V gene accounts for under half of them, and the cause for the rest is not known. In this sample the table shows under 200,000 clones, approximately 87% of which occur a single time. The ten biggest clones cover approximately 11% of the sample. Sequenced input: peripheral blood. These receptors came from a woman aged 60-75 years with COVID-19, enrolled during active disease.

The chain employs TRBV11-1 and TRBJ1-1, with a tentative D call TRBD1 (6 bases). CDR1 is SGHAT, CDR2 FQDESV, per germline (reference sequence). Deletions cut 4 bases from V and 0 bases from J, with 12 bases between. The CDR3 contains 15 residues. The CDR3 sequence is CASSSHRAVNTEAFF. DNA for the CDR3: TGTGCCAGCAGCTCGCACAGGGCGGTGAACACTGAAGCTTTCTTT.

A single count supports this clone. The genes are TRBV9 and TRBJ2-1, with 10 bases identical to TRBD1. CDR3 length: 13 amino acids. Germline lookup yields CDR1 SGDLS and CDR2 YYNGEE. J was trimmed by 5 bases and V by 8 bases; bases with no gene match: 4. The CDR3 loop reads CASRGTGDNEQFF. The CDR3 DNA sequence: TGTGCCAGTAGGGGGACAGGGGACAATGAGCAGTTCTTC.

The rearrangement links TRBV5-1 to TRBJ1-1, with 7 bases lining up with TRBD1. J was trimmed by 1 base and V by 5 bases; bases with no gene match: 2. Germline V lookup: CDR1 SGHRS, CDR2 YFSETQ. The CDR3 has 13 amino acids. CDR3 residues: CASRRQGNTEAFF. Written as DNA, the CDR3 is TGCGCCAGCAGGCGACAGGGGAACACTGAAGCTTTCTTT.

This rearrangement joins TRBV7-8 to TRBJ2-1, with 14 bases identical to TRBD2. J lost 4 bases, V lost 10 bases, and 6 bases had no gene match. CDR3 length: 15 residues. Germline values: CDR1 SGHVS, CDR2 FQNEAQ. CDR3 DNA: TGTGCCACCAGGGGACTAGCGGGAGAGTACAATGAGCAGTTCTTC. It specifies CATRGLAGEYNEQFF.